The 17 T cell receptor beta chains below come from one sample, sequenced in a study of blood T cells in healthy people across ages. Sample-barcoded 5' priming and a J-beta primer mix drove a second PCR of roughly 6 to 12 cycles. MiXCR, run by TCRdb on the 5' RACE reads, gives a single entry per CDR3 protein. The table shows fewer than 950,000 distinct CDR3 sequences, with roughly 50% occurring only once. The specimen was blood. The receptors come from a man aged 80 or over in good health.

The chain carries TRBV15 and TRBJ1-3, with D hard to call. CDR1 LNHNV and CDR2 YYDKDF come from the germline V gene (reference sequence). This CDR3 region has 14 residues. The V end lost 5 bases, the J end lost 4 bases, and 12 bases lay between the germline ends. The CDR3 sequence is CATSDQEYGNTIYF. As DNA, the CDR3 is TGTGCCACCAGCGATCAGGAATACGGAAACACCATATATTTT.

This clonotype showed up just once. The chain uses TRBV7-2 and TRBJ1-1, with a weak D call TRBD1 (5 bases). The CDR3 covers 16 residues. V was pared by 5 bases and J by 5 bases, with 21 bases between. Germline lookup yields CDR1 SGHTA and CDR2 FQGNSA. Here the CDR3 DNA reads TGTGCCAGCAGCCCTTTCGGGGCAGGGATTGAGACTGAAGCTTTCTTT. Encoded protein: CASSPFGAGIETEAFF.

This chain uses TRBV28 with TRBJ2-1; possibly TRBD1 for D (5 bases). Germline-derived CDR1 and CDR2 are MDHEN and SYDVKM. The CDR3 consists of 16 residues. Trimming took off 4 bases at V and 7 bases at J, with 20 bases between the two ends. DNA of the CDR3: TGTGCCAGCAGTTCACCCGGGCTAGGGGTGTGGAATGAGCAGTTCTTC. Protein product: CASSSPGLGVWNEQFF. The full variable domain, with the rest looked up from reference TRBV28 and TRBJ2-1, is DVKVTQSSRYLVKRTGEKVFLECVQDMDHENMFWYRQDPGLGLRLIYFSYDVKMKEKGDIPEGYSVSREKKERFSLILESASTNQTSMYLCASSSPGLGVWNEQFFGPGTRLTVL.

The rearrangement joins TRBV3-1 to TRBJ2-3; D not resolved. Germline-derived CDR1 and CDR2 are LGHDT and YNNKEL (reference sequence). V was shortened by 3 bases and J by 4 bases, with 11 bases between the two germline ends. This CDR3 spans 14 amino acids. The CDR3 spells CASSQLGSADTQYF. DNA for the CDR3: TGTGCCAGCAGCCAGTTAGGGTCCGCAGATACGCAGTATTTT.

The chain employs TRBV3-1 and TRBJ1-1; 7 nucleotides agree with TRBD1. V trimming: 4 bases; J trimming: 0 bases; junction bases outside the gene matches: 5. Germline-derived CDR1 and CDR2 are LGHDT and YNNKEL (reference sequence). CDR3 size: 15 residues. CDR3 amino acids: CASSPPTGLNTEAFF. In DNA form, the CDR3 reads TGTGCCAGCAGCCCTCCGACAGGGCTGAACACTGAAGCTTTCTTT.

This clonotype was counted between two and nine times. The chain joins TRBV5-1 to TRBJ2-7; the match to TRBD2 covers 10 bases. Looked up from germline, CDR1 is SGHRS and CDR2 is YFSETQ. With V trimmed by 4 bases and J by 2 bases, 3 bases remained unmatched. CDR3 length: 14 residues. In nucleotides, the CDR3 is TGCGCCAGCAGCCAACTAGCGGGGCCCTACGAGCAGTACTTC. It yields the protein CASSQLAGPYEQYF. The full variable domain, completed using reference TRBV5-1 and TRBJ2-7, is KAGVTQTPRYLIKTRGQQVTLSCSPISGHRSVSWYQQTPGQGLQFLFEYFSETQRNKGNFPGRFSGRQFSNSRSEMNVSTLELGDSALYLCASSQLAGPYEQYFGPGTRLTVT.

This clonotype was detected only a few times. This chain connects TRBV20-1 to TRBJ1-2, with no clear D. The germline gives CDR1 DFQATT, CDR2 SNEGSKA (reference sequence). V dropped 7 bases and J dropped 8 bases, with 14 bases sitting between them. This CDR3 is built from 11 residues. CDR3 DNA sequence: TGCAGTGTAGTGGTGGCTGGCGGCTACACCTTC. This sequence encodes CSVVVAGGYTF.

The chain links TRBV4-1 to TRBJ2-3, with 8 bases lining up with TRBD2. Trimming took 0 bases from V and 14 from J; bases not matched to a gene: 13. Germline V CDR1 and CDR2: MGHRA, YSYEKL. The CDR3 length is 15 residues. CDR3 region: CASSQEKREFRYAYF. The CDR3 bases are TGCGCCAGCAGCCAAGAAAAGCGGGAGTTCAGATACGCGTATTTT.

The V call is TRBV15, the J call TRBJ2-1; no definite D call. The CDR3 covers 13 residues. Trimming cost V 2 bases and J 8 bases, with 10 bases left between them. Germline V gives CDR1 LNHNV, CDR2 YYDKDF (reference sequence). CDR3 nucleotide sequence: TGTGCCACCAGCAGACGTCAGACGGATGAGCAGTTCTTC. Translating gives CATSRRQTDEQFF.

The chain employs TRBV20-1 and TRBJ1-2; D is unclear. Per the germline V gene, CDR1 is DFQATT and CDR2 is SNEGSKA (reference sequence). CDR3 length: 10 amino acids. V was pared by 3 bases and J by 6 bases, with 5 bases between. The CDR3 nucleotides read TGCAGTGCTAGGCTGGATGGCTACACCTTC. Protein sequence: CSARLDGYTF.

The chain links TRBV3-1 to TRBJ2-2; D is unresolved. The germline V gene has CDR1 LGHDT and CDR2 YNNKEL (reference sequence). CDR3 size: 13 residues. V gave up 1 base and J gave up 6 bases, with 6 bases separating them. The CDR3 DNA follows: TGTGCCAGCAGCCAAGCCCTGTCCGGGGAGCTGTTTTTT. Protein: CASSQALSGELFF.

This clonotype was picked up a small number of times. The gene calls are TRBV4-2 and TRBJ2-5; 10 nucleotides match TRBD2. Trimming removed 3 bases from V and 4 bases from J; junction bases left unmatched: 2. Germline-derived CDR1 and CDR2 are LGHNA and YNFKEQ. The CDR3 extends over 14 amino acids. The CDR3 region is CASSQRLAGETQYF. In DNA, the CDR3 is TGTGCCAGCAGCCAGCGACTAGCGGGAGAGACCCAGTACTTC.

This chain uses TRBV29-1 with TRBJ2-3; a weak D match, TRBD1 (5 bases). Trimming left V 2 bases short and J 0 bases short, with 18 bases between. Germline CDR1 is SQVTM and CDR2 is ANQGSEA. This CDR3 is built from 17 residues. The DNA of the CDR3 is TGCAGCGTTGAAACCCCCCGTGTAGGGGCTAGCACAGATACGCAGTATTTT. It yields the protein CSVETPRVGASTDTQYF.

The CDR3 loop reads CASSPQTEKLFF. The CDR3 DNA reads as TGTGCCAGCAGTCCCCAGACCGAAAAACTGTTTTTT. The gene calls are TRBV2 and TRBJ1-4; no definite D call. The germline CDR1 and CDR2 sequences are SNHLY and FYNNEI. V was trimmed by 5 bases and J by 8 bases, leaving 9 bases between them. The CDR3 is made up of 12 amino acids.

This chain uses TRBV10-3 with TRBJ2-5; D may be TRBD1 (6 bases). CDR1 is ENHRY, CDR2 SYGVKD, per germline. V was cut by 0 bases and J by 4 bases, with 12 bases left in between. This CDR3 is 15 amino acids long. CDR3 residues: CAISESTGSGETQYF. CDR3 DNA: TGTGCCATCAGTGAGTCGACAGGTTCGGGAGAGACCCAGTACTTC.

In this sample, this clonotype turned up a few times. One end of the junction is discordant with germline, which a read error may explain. The chain's CDR3 is CASSDSTHTGELFF. The CDR3 region has the DNA TGTGCCAGCAGTGACTCGACCCACACCGGGGAGCTGTTTTTT. The chain carries TRBV6-5 and TRBJ2-2, with no clear D. The germline V gene encodes CDR1 MNHEY and CDR2 SVGAGI. The CDR3 sequence is 14 residues long.

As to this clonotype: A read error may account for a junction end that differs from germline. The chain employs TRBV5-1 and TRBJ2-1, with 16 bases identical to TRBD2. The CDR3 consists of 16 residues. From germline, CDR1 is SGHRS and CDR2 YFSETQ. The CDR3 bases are TGTGCTAGCAGCTTAGGGACTAGCGGGAGGGCCAACGAGCAGTTCTTC. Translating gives CASSLGTSGRANEQFF.